This record covers a single T cell receptor (beta chain). How the authors handled the data: It was from reference gene primer amplification that nucleated cell counts were estimated. Clones were sequenced by immunoSEQ multiplex PCR, and TCRdb holds only the in-frame ones, with some missing. V and J calls and clone size follow that table, whereas D and trimming were derived from the DNA. The repertoire includes tens of thousands of clones, about 91% of them detected once, and 15% to 18% sits in the top ten. This record comes from a study of blood T cell repertoires in COVID-19. Study context: COVID-19 samples collected from the United States, Italy and Spain covered acute and convalescent phases. Sources were T cells, B-cell-depleted T cells, or PBMCs; the material itself was cDNA or gDNA.

The CDR3 has 18 residues. Germline V gene data show CDR1 as LNHDA and CDR2 as SQIVND (reference sequence). Unmatched junction bases numbered 7, after V lost 4 bases and J lost 4 bases. The chain has TRBV19 and TRBJ2-1, with 16 bases aligning to TRBD2. Sequencing was performed on peripheral blood. This clonotype was obtained from a woman younger than 45 in a cohort sampled during active COVID-19. CDR3 in amino acids: CASSKGLAGGPGYNEQFF. The CDR3 nucleotides read TGTGCCAGTAGTAAGGGACTAGCGGGAGGGCCAGGGTACAATGAGCAGTTCTTC.